This T cell receptor beta chain was observed in a study of blood T cell repertoires in COVID-19 (TCRdb year 2020). With regard to the full study: The collaborator samples originated in the United States, Italy and Spain and spanned the acute and convalescent phases of COVID-19. The samples were drawn from the first 160 participants of the ongoing ImmuneRACE study and from under 1,500 subjects provided by 6 global collaborators. A freely available public database, intended as a resource for researchers studying the immune response to SARS-CoV-2, is where the repertoires were released. The sample metadata nearly always contained a de-identified subject ID, COVID-19 status, age in years and sex. Deeply sampled blood TCRbeta repertoires from subjects exposed to, actively infected with, or recovered from COVID-19 were included in the dataset. Where available, HLA class I and class II types were taken from metadata supplied by the sample provider and were not determined by assay-based typing. The material from the prospective study consisted of cDNA or gDNA derived from T cells, B-cell-depleted T cells, or PBMCs. The paper's findings and limits, for the study overall: The amount of clinical and demographic metadata varied by source and participant and was provided uncurated.

Comment on this clone: Its recognized antigen is unknown. Nothing much larger sits one base from this clone, and base qualities are not available.

V loses 5 bases, J loses 2 bases, and the germline ends lie 18 bases apart. Counted from cysteine to phenylalanine, this CDR3 has 17 amino acids. CDR3 DNA only is kept here, 51 bases in frame from base 1. The germline V gene specifies SGHVS as CDR1 and FQNEAQ as CDR2. TCRbeta CDR3 regions were amplified from genomic DNA using the immunoSEQ Assay, a bias-controlled multiplex PCR. Concerning the study's data processing: The number of nucleated cells in each sample was estimated from the amplification of reference gene primers within the assay. To quantify the absolute abundance of each unique TCRbeta CDR3 rearrangement, sequence reads were collapsed and filtered. For each sample, productive Simpson clonality was calculated as the square root of Simpson's diversity index across productive rearrangements. Here the immuneACCESS table is served through TCRdb, limited to in-frame sequences with V and J called. Missing clones are a known gap in these copies; in checked studies unresolved V genes cover under half, and the rest lacks a known reason. V, J and clone size reflect that table, while D and trimming were determined from the DNA. The sample table holds fewer than 100,000 clones, of which 86% were seen once. 6.5% to 9% of the sample is held by the ten biggest clonotypes.

Each collaborating institution followed its own protocols to collect whole blood in K2EDTA tubes. Collaborator samples were shipped for TCRbeta analysis as frozen whole blood, isolated PBMCs, or DNA extracted from either sample type. Material: peripheral blood. The chain uses TRBV7-8 and TRBJ2-2; tentative D gene TRBD1, with 7 bases matching. The receptor was isolated from a man aged 55 to 69 with acute or convalescent COVID-19. The CDR3 reads CASSLSGRTGNTGELFF. The DNA sequence is given as TGTGCCAGCAGCCTCTCAGGGAGGACAGGAAACACCGGGGAGCTGTTTTTT.